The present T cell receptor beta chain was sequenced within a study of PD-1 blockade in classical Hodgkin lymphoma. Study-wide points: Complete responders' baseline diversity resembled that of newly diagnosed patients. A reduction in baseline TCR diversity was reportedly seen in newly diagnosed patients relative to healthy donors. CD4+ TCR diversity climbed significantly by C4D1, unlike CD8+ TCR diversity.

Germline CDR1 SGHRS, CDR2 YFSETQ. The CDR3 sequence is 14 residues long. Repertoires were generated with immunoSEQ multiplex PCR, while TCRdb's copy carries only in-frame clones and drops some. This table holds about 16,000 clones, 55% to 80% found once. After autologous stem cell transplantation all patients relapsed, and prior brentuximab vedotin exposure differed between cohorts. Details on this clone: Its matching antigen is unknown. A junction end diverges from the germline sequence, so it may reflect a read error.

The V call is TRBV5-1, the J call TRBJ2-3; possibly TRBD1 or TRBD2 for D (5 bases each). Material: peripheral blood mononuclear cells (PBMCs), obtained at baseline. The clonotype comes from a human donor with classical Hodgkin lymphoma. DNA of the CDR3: TGCGCCAGCACCTTGGGGGACCCCACAGATACGCAGTATTTT. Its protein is CASTLGDPTDTQYF. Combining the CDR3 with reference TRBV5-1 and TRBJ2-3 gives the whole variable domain KAGVTQTPRYLIKTRGQQVTLSCSPISGHRSVSWYQQTPGQGLQFLFEYFSETQRNKGNFPGRFSGRQFSNSRSEMNVSTLELGDSALYLCASTLGDPTDTQYFGPGTRLTVL.